This TCR beta chain was recovered during a study of shared clonotypes between healthy human individuals. Study findings and constraints: Large depth notwithstanding, sorted-subset sequencing proved incomplete by rarefaction.

A remark on this clone: The antigen remains undetermined.

This table comes from immunoSEQ multiplex PCR, and its TCRdb copy is limited to in-frame clones, with some not included. The sample lists 950,000 to 1,200,000 clones, roughly 80% occurring once. Germline CDR1 GTSNPN, CDR2 SVGIG (reference sequence). The V and J ends lost 0 bases and 3 bases respectively, with 6 bases between them. The CDR3 covers 13 residues. This receptor was taken from a man between 18 and 35 years old in good health. Some clones in this sample may be carry-over from other donors' samples. This sequence joins TRBV30 and TRBJ1-5; no definite D call. The sequencing input was memory CD4+ T cells from PBMCs. Noted subset: CD45RA-negative fraction. The CDR3 sequence is CAWSVDANQPQHF. The CDR3 nucleotides are TGTGCCTGGAGTGTAGACGCCAATCAGCCCCAGCATTTT. Combining the CDR3 with reference TRBV30 and TRBJ1-5 gives the whole variable domain SQTIHQWPATLVQPVGSPLSLECTVEGTSNPNLYWYRQAAGRGLQLLFYSVGIGQISSEVPQNLSASRPQDRQFILSSKKLLLSDSGFYLCAWSVDANQPQHFGDGTRLSIL.